The entry below gives a single T cell receptor beta chain sequence along with its context. No antigen is known for it. This record belongs to a study of PD-L1 blockade in urothelial cancer. Study-wide background: About nine tenths of the roughly 30 patients were men with bladder-origin urothelial cancer.

Germline values: CDR1 SGHAT, CDR2 FQNNGV. This CDR3 contains 14 residues. V lost 1 base to trimming and J lost 0 bases, with 4 bases between them. Patients had locally advanced or metastatic urothelial carcinoma. Profiled with immunoSEQ multiplex PCR; TCRdb holds only in-frame clones, not every one. Here the sample spans under 45,000 clones, under 90% being singletons. General study findings and limits: Tumor-linked clones in blood grew more by 3 weeks in durable-benefit patients.

Sequences were derived from PBMCs, sampled around atezolizumab (anti-PD-L1) treatment. This receptor was obtained from a man aged 60 to 75 with urothelial cancer. The chain links TRBV11-2 to TRBJ2-1, with D uncertain. DNA for the CDR3: TGTGCCAGCAGCTTAGGTAGCTCCTACAATGAGCAGTTCTTC. Its protein is CASSLGSSYNEQFF.